These T cell receptor beta chains were read from a single sample in a study of shared clonotypes between healthy human individuals. Assay: immunoSEQ multiplex PCR; the TCRdb copy retains only in-frame clones and omits some. Of some 2,100,000 clones in the sample, under 95% were seen once. The specimen sequenced was naive CD8+ T cells from PBMCs. The receptors here all came from a man aged 18 to 30 in good health. Some clones in this sample may be carry-over from other donors' samples. Both conserved end residues are part of each CDR3. D genes are given only for firm matches. Where a row states a size, it is once, few, many or the class of an expanded clone; other rows omit it.

>TRBV4-2|-|TRBJ2-7|-
CASSQDVHSYEQYF
TGTGCCAGCAGCCAGGATGTGCATTCCTACGAGCAGTACTTC
>TRBV19|-|TRBJ1-2|-
CASSIRFRDGIFVDGYTF
TGTGCCAGTAGTATAAGGTTCCGGGACGGAATATTCGTTGATGGCTACACCTTC
>TRBV10-3|-|TRBJ2-6|-
CAISDLPGENLYSGANVLTF
TGTGCCATCAGTGACCTTCCCGGGGAGAATCTATACTCTGGGGCCAACGTCCTGACTTTC
>TRBV14|-|TRBJ2-7|-
CASSQGLRPLDYEQYF
TGTGCCAGCAGCCAAGGGCTTCGGCCTCTAGACTACGAGCAGTACTTC
>TRBV25-1|-|TRBJ1-1|-
CASSERALPAFF
TGTGCCAGCAGTGAGCGTGCCCTCCCGGCTTTCTTT
>TRBV15|-|TRBJ1-3|-
CATSRGDPPGNTIYF
TGTGCCACCAGCAGAGGGGACCCACCCGGAAACACCATATATTTT
>TRBV4-3|-|TRBJ2-7|-
CASSQELGTISLSSYEQYF
TGCGCCAGCAGCCAAGAGCTGGGCACAATATCGCTCAGCTCCTACGAGCAGTACTTC
>TRBV10-3|once|TRBJ2-2|-
CAIRPPADTGELFF
TGTGCCATCAGGCCCCCGGCGGACACCGGGGAGCTGTTTTTT
>TRBV25-1|-|TRBJ2-3|-
CASSEWWSGGTDTQYF
TGTGCCAGCAGTGAATGGTGGAGTGGAGGCACAGATACGCAGTATTTT
>TRBV21-1|once|TRBJ2-3|-
CASSPRGAEWGTQYF
TGTGCCAGCAGCCCCCGCGGCGCGGAGTGGGGTACGCAGTATTTT